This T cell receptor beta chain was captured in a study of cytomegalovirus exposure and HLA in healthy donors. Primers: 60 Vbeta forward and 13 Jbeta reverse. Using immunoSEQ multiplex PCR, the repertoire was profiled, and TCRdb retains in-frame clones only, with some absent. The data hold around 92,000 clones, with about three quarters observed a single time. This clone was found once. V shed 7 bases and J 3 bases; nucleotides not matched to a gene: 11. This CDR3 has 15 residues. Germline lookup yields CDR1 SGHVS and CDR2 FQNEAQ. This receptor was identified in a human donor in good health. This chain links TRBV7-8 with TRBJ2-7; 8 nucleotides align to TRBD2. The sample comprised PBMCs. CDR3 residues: CASTLGATSDYEQYF. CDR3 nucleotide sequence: TGTGCCAGCACCCTCGGTGCGACTAGCGACTACGAGCAGTACTTC.